The clone carrying this T cell receptor (beta chain) was seen a handful of times. Extraction of RNA preceded its reverse transcription into cDNA, which served as the sequencing template. The method was immunoSEQ multiplex PCR; TCRdb's version includes in-frame clones alone and lacks a portion of them. This table has about 260,000 clones, 60% appearing once. The data were taken from a study of CD8+ T cells in alopecia areata. Sample treatment: oral pan-JAK inhibitor, 5-10 mg twice daily. PBMCs, the starting material, were the source of sorted CD4+ and CD8+ T cells. The specimen was CD4+ T cells sorted from blood, collected between weeks 51 and 52, from a patient treated with tofacitinib. The receptor was derived from a human donor with alopecia areata.

The CDR3 region is CATGTRWTGELFF. The CDR3 DNA is TGTGCCACGGGGACAAGATGGACCGGGGAGCTGTTTTTT. J is TRBJ2-2 and V is TRBV27; possible D gene TRBD1, 6 bases. V shed 10 bases and J shed 5 bases, with 14 bases lying between them. CDR1 and CDR2 (germline): MNHEY, SMNVEV (reference sequence). The CDR3 is 13 residues long.